This is a list of T cell receptor beta chains from one sample in a study of brain T cells in children with intractable seizures. Some clones are missing from TCRdb's copy, which holds only in-frame ones; the method was immunoSEQ multiplex PCR. The profile shows approximately 110,000 clones, 94% of them singletons. This specimen was peripheral blood, taken at surgery. The receptors shown here come from a boy younger than two with hemimegalencephaly and intractable seizures. CDR3s include the opening cysteine and the closing phenylalanine or tryptophan. The D gene is left open where the match is weak. Rows give clone size only sometimes, using once, few, many, or a class for an expanded clone.

.	TRBV5-1	.	TRBJ2-1	CASSLAPSGYNEQFF	TGCGCCAGCAGCTTGGCCCCATCCGGCTACAATGAGCAGTTCTTC
once	TRBV19	TRBD1	TRBJ1-2	CASSWTGPAGYTF	TGTGCCAGTAGCTGGACAGGGCCCGCGGGCTACACCTTC
few	TRBV19	TRBD2	TRBJ2-1	CASSRLAGGNEQFF	TGTGCCAGTAGTAGACTAGCGGGAGGGAATGAGCAGTTCTTC
.	TRBV18	.	TRBJ1-5	CASSTTQGGGNQPQHF	TGTGCCAGCTCAACAACACAGGGAGGAGGGAATCAGCCCCAGCATTTT
.	TRBV15	TRBD1	TRBJ1-2	CATSRSTGGVSYGYTF	TGTGCCACCAGCAGGTCGACAGGGGGCGTTAGCTATGGCTACACCTTC
.	TRBV5-1	TRBD2	TRBJ2-5	CASSPLAGAETQYF	TGCGCCAGCAGCCCACTAGCGGGAGCCGAGACCCAGTACTTC
.	TRBV27	.	TRBJ2-2	CASSPPLGGGFGELFF	TGTGCCAGCAGTCCCCCGCTGGGAGGGGGCTTCGGGGAGCTGTTTTTT
.	TRBV28	TRBD1	TRBJ2-7	CASSLPGTGSYEQYF	TGTGCCAGCAGCTTGCCCGGGACAGGATCCTACGAGCAGTACTTC
once	TRBV6-4	TRBD2	TRBJ2-3	CASSDGTRDTQYF	TGTGCCAGCAGTGACGGGACTAGGGATACGCAGTATTTT
.	TRBV4-1	TRBD1	TRBJ1-6	CASSPPVGTGNNNSPLHF	TGCGCCAGCAGCCCCCCTGTGGGGACAGGGAATAATAATTCACCCCTCCACTTT
.	TRBV30	.	TRBJ2-5	CAWSDGLKETQYF	TGTGCCTGGAGTGATGGGCTCAAAGAGACCCAGTACTTC
.	TRBV7-2	TRBD2	TRBJ2-5	CASSSVAGQETQYF	TGTGCCAGCAGCTCAGTAGCGGGTCAAGAGACCCAGTACTTC
.	TRBV27	.	TRBJ1-1	CASSLSPAGVNTEAFF	TGTGCCAGCAGTTTATCGCCTGCAGGGGTCAACACTGAAGCTTTCTTT
.	TRBV5-1	TRBD1	TRBJ2-1	CASSETGSGEQFF	TGCGCCAGCAGCGAGACAGGGTCGGGTGAGCAGTTCTTC
.	TRBV24-1	.	TRBJ1-2	CATSDGVTGPAYGYTF	TGTGCCACCAGTGACGGCGTGACAGGACCTGCCTATGGCTACACCTTC
.	TRBV7-7	TRBD2	TRBJ2-1	CASSSRLAYEQFF	TGTGCCAGCAGCTCACGACTAGCTTATGAGCAGTTCTTC
.	TRBV6-5	.	TRBJ1-5	CASSDARRENQPQHF	TGTGCCAGCAGCGATGCGAGGAGGGAGAATCAGCCCCAGCATTTT
.	TRBV6-6	TRBD1	TRBJ2-7	CASSYPGQGAHEQYF	TGTGCCAGCAGTTACCCTGGACAGGGGGCCCACGAGCAGTACTTC
.	TRBV5-6	.	TRBJ1-5	CASSARDTPSGYSNQPQHF	TGTGCCAGCAGCGCGAGGGACACCCCCTCGGGATATAGCAATCAGCCCCAGCATTTT
.	TRBV28	TRBD1	TRBJ2-1	CASSFRGTAQFF	TGTGCCAGCAGTTTTAGGGGGACAGCTCAGTTCTTC
.	TRBV9	.	TRBJ1-2	CASSGPGREANYGYTF	TGTGCCAGCAGCGGCCCGGGTAGGGAAGCTAACTATGGCTACACCTTC
.	TRBV7-7	.	TRBJ2-5	CASSLDRSSEETQYF	TGTGCCAGCAGCTTAGACCGGTCCTCAGAAGAGACCCAGTACTTC
few	TRBV15	.	TRBJ1-1	CATSRAPRGNTEAFF	TGTGCCACCAGCAGAGCCCCTCGGGGGAACACTGAAGCTTTCTTT
.	TRBV11-2	.	TRBJ1-6	CASSSDPPWSPLHF	TGTGCCAGCAGCTCCGATCCGCCGTGGTCACCCCTCCACTTT
.	TRBV7-3	.	TRBJ2-7	CASSLHEGTYEQYF	TGTGCCAGCAGCTTACATGAGGGGACATACGAGCAGTACTTC
.	TRBV24-1	TRBD2	TRBJ2-1	CATSGPGGPFGHNEQFF	TGTGCCACCAGTGGTCCGGGAGGGCCGTTCGGTCACAATGAGCAGTTCTTC
.	TRBV9	.	TRBJ2-7	CASSAFPQGYNYEQYF	TGTGCCAGCAGCGCCTTCCCACAGGGTTATAACTACGAGCAGTACTTC
few	TRBV6-1	TRBD2	TRBJ2-3	CASSEAPSGLKDTQYF	TGTGCCAGCAGTGAAGCTCCTAGCGGACTAAAGGATACGCAGTATTTT
.	TRBV7-9	TRBD2	TRBJ2-3	CASRRTSGTLLTDTQYF	TGTGCCAGCAGAAGGACTAGCGGGACCTTACTCACAGATACGCAGTATTTT
.	TRBV9	.	TRBJ2-1	CASSVSVWNEQFF	TGTGCCAGCAGCGTCTCCGTTTGGAATGAGCAGTTCTTC
.	TRBV24-1	.	TRBJ1-1	CATQSSGAENTEAFF	TGTGCCACCCAAAGCTCGGGGGCCGAGAACACTGAAGCTTTCTTT
.	TRBV6-5	.	TRBJ1-5	CASWALRGNQPQHF	TGTGCCAGTTGGGCCCTGAGGGGCAATCAGCCCCAGCATTTT
once	TRBV15	.	TRBJ1-2	CATKGGWDYGYTF	TGTGCCACCAAGGGGGGGTGGGACTATGGCTACACCTTC
once	TRBV7-7	.	TRBJ2-3	CASSLGEGGTWTDTQYF	TGTGCCAGCAGCTTAGGTGAAGGGGGAACTTGGACAGATACGCAGTATTTT
.	TRBV28	.	TRBJ2-4	CASSRGPLKRLVIAKNIQYF	TGTGCCAGCAGTCGAGGGCCGCTCAAGCGTTTAGTAATAGCCAAAAACATTCAGTACTTC
.	TRBV7-9	TRBD2	TRBJ2-2	CASSAGGSPNTGELFF	TGTGCCAGCAGCGCGGGAGGGAGCCCCAACACCGGGGAGCTGTTTTTT
.	TRBV5-1	TRBD1	TRBJ2-5	CASSNPQGAVETQYF	TGCGCCAGCAGCAACCCACAGGGGGCGGTCGAGACCCAGTACTTC
.	TRBV20-1	.	TRBJ1-6	CSASSGNYNSPLHF	TGCAGTGCTAGTTCGGGGAACTATAATTCACCCCTCCACTTT
.	TRBV5-5	.	TRBJ1-2	CASSRQLYQDPYGYTF	TGTGCCAGCAGCCGACAGCTTTATCAGGACCCATATGGCTACACCTTC
.	TRBV5-1	.	TRBJ2-3	CASSLAKGHTDTQYF	TGCGCCAGCAGCTTGGCCAAGGGGCACACAGATACGCAGTATTTT
.	TRBV2	.	TRBJ1-1	CASSDGLGGLSAEAFF	TGTGCCAGCAGTGACGGTCTTGGGGGCCTGTCCGCTGAAGCTTTCTTT
.	TRBV2	TRBD2	TRBJ2-7	CASRKAGENYEQYF	TGTGCCAGCAGAAAAGCGGGAGAGAACTACGAGCAGTACTTC
.	TRBV27	TRBD2	TRBJ2-7	CASRERTGGYEQYF	TGTGCCAGCAGGGAACGTACGGGGGGCTACGAGCAGTACTTC
.	TRBV24-1	TRBD1	TRBJ2-3	CATSYRDRGTDTQYF	TGTGCCACCAGTTACCGGGACAGGGGGACAGATACGCAGTATTTT
once	TRBV20-1	.	TRBJ1-1	CSASYLEAFF	TGCAGTGCTAGTTATCTTGAAGCTTTCTTT
.	TRBV6-5	TRBD2	TRBJ2-1	CASSYSAGNHNEQFF	TGTGCCAGCAGTTACTCAGCGGGGAACCACAATGAGCAGTTCTTC
once	TRBV28	.	TRBJ1-2	CASSLGGFDGYTF	TGTGCCAGCAGTTTAGGAGGTTTCGATGGCTACACCTTC
once	TRBV6-4	.	TRBJ2-1	CASPSAPSGEQFF	TGTGCCAGCCCTAGCGCACCCTCGGGTGAGCAGTTCTTC
.	TRBV28	.	TRBJ1-2	CASSLPAGYTF	TGTGCCAGCAGTTTACCTGCCGGCTACACCTTC
.	TRBV19	TRBD1	TRBJ2-2	CATRQGKAGELFF	TGTGCCACGAGACAGGGAAAGGCCGGGGAGCTGTTTTTT
.	TRBV19	.	TRBJ2-3	CASSIIGSRTDTQYF	TGTGCCAGTAGTATTATCGGGTCCCGCACAGATACGCAGTATTTT
few	TRBV28	.	TRBJ1-2	CASSHLTGTNYGYTF	TGTGCCAGCAGTCACCTGACAGGTACTAACTATGGCTACACCTTC
.	TRBV5-1	.	TRBJ1-4	CASSLLSATNEKLFF	TGCGCCAGCAGCCTGCTGTCTGCAACTAATGAAAAACTGTTTTTT
.	TRBV5-4	.	TRBJ2-3	CASTRTGSTDTQYF	TGTGCCAGCACCAGGACTGGGAGCACAGATACGCAGTATTTT
.	TRBV5-1	TRBD2	TRBJ2-7	CASSFPSGSVKNEQYF	TGCGCCAGCAGCTTTCCTAGCGGGAGCGTGAAGAACGAGCAGTACTTC
.	TRBV3-1/TRBV3-2	TRBD1	TRBJ1-1	CASRQTGGWNTEAFF	TGTGCCAGCAGGCAAACAGGGGGCTGGAACACTGAAGCTTTCTTT
.	TRBV9	TRBD2	TRBJ2-1	CASSVVRAGGDNEQFF	TGTGCCAGCAGCGTAGTTCGAGCGGGAGGTGACAATGAGCAGTTCTTC